This passage covers 11 T cell receptor beta chains from one sample sequenced in a study of T cell repertoires in cytomegalovirus infection. TCRdb recomputed calls from the reads with MiXCR, one row per CDR3 protein. The table records about 700,000 distinct CDR3 sequences, around 35% of them present only once. Antigen specificity for these receptors is unknown. Sequenced material: cultured PBMCs, taken from culture after CMV antigen stimulation. The receptors were gathered from a human donor in good health (CMV status not recorded). Some clones in this sample may be carry-over from other donors' samples.

The V gene is TRBV6-6, the J gene TRBJ2-1; either TRBD1 or TRBD2 may supply D (7 bases each). Trimming took 7 bases from V and 8 from J, leaving 27 bases between them. CDR3 size: 17 residues. The germline V gene has CDR1 MNHNY and CDR2 SVGAGI (reference sequence). CDR3 coding DNA: TGTGCCAGCACGGGAGCAGGGGGGGCGGGAAATTTGTATGAGCAGTTCTTC. Encoded protein: CASTGAGGAGNLYEQFF.

The rearrangement uses TRBV20-1 and TRBJ2-1; D not certain. V lost 0 bases, J lost 2 bases, and 11 bases lay in between. Germline values: CDR1 DFQATT, CDR2 SNEGSKA (reference sequence). The CDR3 runs 15 residues. The CDR3 DNA reads as TGCAGTGCTAGAGATTACGAGGTTGCCTACAATGAGCAGTTCTTC. Translation gives CSARDYEVAYNEQFF.

This chain links TRBV28 with TRBJ2-3, with TRBD2 matching over 11 bases. The V segment lost 3 bases and the J segment 6 bases; nucleotides outside the gene matches: 14. The CDR3 has 18 amino acids. Germline loops: CDR1 MDHEN, CDR2 SYDVKM. The CDR3 coding sequence is TGTGCCAGCAGTTTCGCTAGCGGGGGGACAATTTTCGGGGATACGCAGTATTTT. Its protein product is CASSFASGGTIFGDTQYF.

For this clonotype: A much larger clonotype is one base distant, so this may be a read error. The chain links TRBV7-2 to TRBJ1-1; D might be TRBD1 (5 bases). This CDR3 has 17 residues. In germline, CDR1 is SGHTA, CDR2 FQGNSA. CDR3 loop: CASSLAYFTGLNTEAVF. In DNA, the CDR3 is TGTGCCAGCAGCTTAGCGTATTTTACAGGACTGAACACTGAAGCTGTCTTT.

The chain couples TRBV2 to TRBJ1-2; possibly TRBD1 for D (5 bases). With 7 bases removed from V and 4 bases from J, the gap between germline ends came to 13 bases. CDR1 SNHLY and CDR2 FYNNEI come from the germline V gene. CDR3 size: 13 residues. As DNA, the CDR3 is TGTGCCAGCACCGAGGGGCAGGCCTATGGCTACACCTTC. The encoded protein is CASTEGQAYGYTF.

In its sample, this clonotype was seen a few times. This rearrangement joins TRBV4-3 to TRBJ1-1; 8 bases line up with TRBD1. The V gene's germline CDR1 is LGHNA and CDR2 YSLEER. The ends lost 4 bases at V and 0 bases at J; junction bases unmatched: 7. CDR3 length: 16 residues. In DNA, the CDR3 is TGCGCCAGCAGCCTTCTCCCGGGACAGGTGAACACTGAAGCTTTCTTT. The encoded protein is CASSLLPGQVNTEAFF.

This clonotype has a single count. V gene TRBV5-6 combines with J gene TRBJ2-1, with 11 nucleotides matching TRBD2. The V and J ends lost 6 bases and 8 bases, in that order; junction bases with no gene match: 7. This CDR3 is built from 14 residues. Germline CDR1 reads SGHDT; CDR2 reads YYEEEE. In DNA, the CDR3 is TGTGCCAGCAAAAGACTAGCGGGAACAGATGAGCAGTTCTTC. Its translation: CASKRLAGTDEQFF.

The V call is TRBV29-1, the J call TRBJ1-1; 7 bases align to TRBD1. Trimming removed 7 bases from V and 2 bases from J; junction bases left unmatched: 7. Germline CDR1 SQVTM, CDR2 ANQGSEA. This CDR3 spans 13 amino acids. The CDR3 DNA is TGCAGCGCCTTGACAGGGATTAACACTGAAGCTTTCTTT. Translated, it gives CSALTGINTEAFF.

V is TRBV12-3 or TRBV12-4 and J is TRBJ1-2; a possible D gene is TRBD1 (5 bases). V lost 1 base to trimming and J lost 8 bases, with 14 bases between them. The CDR3 totals 14 residues. The CDR3 protein is CASSLGGVEEGYTF. In DNA, the CDR3 is TGTGCCAGCAGTTTAGGAGGGGTGGAAGAAGGCTACACCTTC.

This clonotype was seen a few times. This CDR3 is CASSLGRLAGSEQYF. CDR3 in DNA: TGTGCCAGCAGCTTAGGGAGACTAGCTGGGAGCGAGCAGTACTTC. V is TRBV7-2 and J is TRBJ2-7; TRBD2 aligns across 7 bases. Per the germline V gene, CDR1 is SGHTA and CDR2 is FQGNSA. The ends lost 1 base at V and 6 bases at J; junction bases unmatched: 9. This CDR3 is 15 amino acids long.

The chain employs TRBV12-5 and TRBJ2-2; D not resolved. Trimming left V 7 bases short and J 5 bases short, with 11 bases between. The CDR3 runs 13 residues. CDR1 is LGHNT, CDR2 FRNRAP, per germline. This CDR3 reads CASATATTGELFF. Here the CDR3 DNA reads TGTGCTAGTGCCACCGCGACTACCGGGGAGCTGTTTTTT.